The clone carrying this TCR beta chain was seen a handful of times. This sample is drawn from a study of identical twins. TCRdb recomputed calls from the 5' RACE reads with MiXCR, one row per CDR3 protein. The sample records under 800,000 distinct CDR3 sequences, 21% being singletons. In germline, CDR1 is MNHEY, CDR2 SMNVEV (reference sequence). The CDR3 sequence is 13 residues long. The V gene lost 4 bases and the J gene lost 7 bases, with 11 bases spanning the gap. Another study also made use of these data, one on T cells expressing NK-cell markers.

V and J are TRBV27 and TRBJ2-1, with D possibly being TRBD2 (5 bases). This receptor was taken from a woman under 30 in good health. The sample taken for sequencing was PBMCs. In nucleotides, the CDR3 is TGTGCCAGCAGTTCACCCCCGGGGAATGAGCAGTTCTTC. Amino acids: CASSSPPGNEQFF.